Shown below are 13 T cell receptor beta chains from a single sample sequenced in a study of cytomegalovirus exposure and HLA in healthy donors. The table came from immunoSEQ multiplex PCR; TCRdb's copy has only in-frame clones and leaves some out. This table has roughly 120,000 clones, 88% appearing once. The sequencing sample was made of PBMCs. These receptors were collected from a woman aged 18-35 years in good health and CMV-seropositive.

The J gene is TRBJ1-3, the V gene TRBV13, with D unclear. Germline CDR1 is PRHDT and CDR2 is FYEKMQ (reference sequence). The CDR3 length is 16 residues. V shed 4 bases and J shed 0 bases, with 13 bases lying between them. The CDR3: CASSSYQLSSGNTIYF. The CDR3 nucleotides read TGTGCCAGCAGCTCCTACCAATTGAGCTCTGGAAACACCATATATTTT. Combining the CDR3 with reference TRBV13 and TRBJ1-3 gives the whole variable domain AAGVIQSPRHLIKEKRETATLKCYPIPRHDTVYWYQQGPGQDPQFLISFYEKMQSDKGSIPDRFSAQQFSDYHSELNMSSLELGDSALYFCASSSYQLSSGNTIYFGEGSWLTVV.

This clone appeared a single time. The chain has TRBV6-5 and TRBJ1-1, with D maybe TRBD1 (5 bases). Germline loops: CDR1 MNHEY, CDR2 SVGAGI. V lost 0 bases and J lost 1, with 6 bases in between. This CDR3 has 14 residues. This CDR3 reads CASSYSTANTEAFF. As DNA, the CDR3 is TGTGCCAGCAGTTACTCGACAGCGAACACTGAAGCTTTCTTT.

The genes are TRBV18 and TRBJ1-5, with TRBD1 as a possible D gene (6 bases). The V gene's germline CDR1 is KGHSH and CDR2 LQKENI. Trimming took off 0 bases at V and 6 bases at J, with 15 bases between the two ends. This CDR3 has 16 amino acids. The CDR3 nucleotides are TGTGCCAGCTCACCACCGATGGGGGGGCGAGGTCAGCCCCAGCATTTT. Protein: CASSPPMGGRGQPQHF.

The chain recombines TRBV6-6 with TRBJ1-5; maybe TRBD1 (5 bases). There are 14 residues in the CDR3. The germline CDR1 and CDR2 sequences are MNHNY and SVGAGI (reference sequence). V was pared by 4 bases and J by 1 base, with 8 bases between. CDR3 bases: TGTGCCAGCAGTTGGGGGGGGAGCAATCAGCCCCAGCATTTT. As protein: CASSWGGSNQPQHF.

The chain combines TRBV7-6 with TRBJ2-3; possible D gene TRBD2, 6 bases. Germline V CDR1 and CDR2: SGHVS, FNYEAQ. The CDR3 spans 14 residues. V lost 5 bases and J lost 6, with 15 bases in between. The CDR3 sequence: CASSPYGGSDTQYF. In DNA, the CDR3 is TGTGCCAGCAGCCCCTATGGGGGGAGCGATACGCAGTATTTT. The variable domain in full, with the rest retrieved from reference TRBV7-6 and TRBJ2-3, is GAGVSQSPRYKVTKRGQDVALRCDPISGHVSLYWYRQALGQGPEFLTYFNYEAQQDKSGLPNDRFSAERPEGSISTLTIQRTEQRDSAMYRCASSPYGGSDTQYFGPGTRLTVL.

The chain joins TRBV6-5 to TRBJ1-5; 7 positions agree with TRBD1. J was trimmed by 3 bases and V by 6 bases; bases with no gene match: 5. The CDR3 extends over 14 amino acids. In germline, CDR1 is MNHEY, CDR2 SVGAGI. The CDR3 coding sequence is TGTGCCAGCAGGACTGGACAGGCCAATCAGCCCCAGCATTTT. Amino acids: CASRTGQANQPQHF.

This clone has only one observation. This sequence joins TRBV18 and TRBJ1-2, with D uncertain. Trimming stripped 4 bases from V and 8 bases from J, with 14 bases between. CDR1 is KGHSH, CDR2 LQKENI, per germline. The CDR3 runs 13 residues. CDR3 region: CASSRSQEEGYTF. DNA for the CDR3: TGTGCCAGCTCACGAAGCCAGGAGGAGGGCTACACCTTC.

A single count supports this clone. J is TRBJ1-2 and V is TRBV29-1; 7 bases line up with TRBD1. Germline V gene data show CDR1 as SQVTM and CDR2 as ANQGSEA. This CDR3 comprises 14 residues. V lost 6 bases and J lost 4; bases outside the gene matches: 11. CDR3 bases: TGCAGCGTCCTAGGGACAGTGTTTAGCTATGGCTACACCTTC. Its translation is CSVLGTVFSYGYTF.

The chain recombines TRBV9 with TRBJ2-3; 11 nucleotides match TRBD1. Germline assignment: CDR1 SGDLS and CDR2 YYNGEE. The CDR3 runs 16 residues. With 2 bases clipped from V and 3 bases from J, the junction kept 5 bases outside the gene matches. The CDR3 region is CASSVAGTGGTDTQYF. The CDR3 DNA reads TGTGCCAGCAGCGTCGCCGGGACAGGGGGAACAGATACGCAGTATTTT.

This chain uses TRBV6-1 with TRBJ1-2, with a weak D call TRBD1 (6 bases). V was clipped by 1 base and J by 1 base, with 10 bases between them. The V gene's germline CDR1 is MNHNS and CDR2 SASEGT. This CDR3 region has 15 residues. As DNA, the CDR3 is TGTGCCAGCAGTGAAGACAGGGTTTTTAACTATGGCTACACCTTC. The encoded protein is CASSEDRVFNYGYTF.

The V call is TRBV10-1, the J call TRBJ2-2; 9 bases map to TRBD1. J gave up 0 bases and V 8 bases, and 7 bases lay outside the gene matches. This CDR3 region has 16 residues. In germline, CDR1 is WNHNN, CDR2 SYGVQD (reference sequence). The CDR3 DNA sequence: TGCGCCAGCGGGACGGGACAGGGCGCGAACACCGGGGAGCTGTTTTTT. Translating it yields CASGTGQGANTGELFF.

The rearrangement uses TRBV15 and TRBJ1-4, with TRBD1 matching 12 bases. V lost 4 bases and J lost 10; bases outside the gene matches: 7. Germline V gene sequence: CDR1 LNHNV, CDR2 YYDKDF (reference sequence). This CDR3 contains 15 residues. CDR3 bases: TGTGCCACCAGCACAGGGACAGGGGGCAGGGGAAAACTGTTTTTT. Translating it yields CATSTGTGGRGKLFF.

The V gene is TRBV15, the J gene TRBJ2-3; D perhaps matches TRBD1 (5 bases). The germline gives CDR1 LNHNV, CDR2 YYDKDF (reference sequence). Trimming removed 5 bases from V and 2 bases from J, with 14 bases in between. The CDR3 is 15 amino acids. Here the CDR3 reads CATSRDRANTDTQYF. Written as DNA, the CDR3 is TGTGCCACCAGCCGTGACAGAGCGAACACAGATACGCAGTATTTT.